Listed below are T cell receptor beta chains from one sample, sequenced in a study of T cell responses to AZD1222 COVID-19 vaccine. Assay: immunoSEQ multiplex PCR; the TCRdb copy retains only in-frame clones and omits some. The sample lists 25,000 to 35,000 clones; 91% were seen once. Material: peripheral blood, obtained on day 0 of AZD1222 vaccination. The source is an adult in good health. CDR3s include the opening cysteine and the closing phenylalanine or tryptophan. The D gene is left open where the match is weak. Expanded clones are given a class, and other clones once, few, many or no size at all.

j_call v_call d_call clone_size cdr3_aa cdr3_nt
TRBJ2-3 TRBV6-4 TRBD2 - CASSVGLATDTQYF TGTGCCAGCAGTGTGGGACTAGCCACAGATACGCAGTATTTT
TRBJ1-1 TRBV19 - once CASSIDTQNTEAFF TGTGCCAGTAGTATTGACACCCAGAACACTGAAGCTTTCTTT
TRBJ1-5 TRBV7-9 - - CASSRDPGNQPQHF TGTGCCAGCAGCCGGGACCCCGGCAATCAGCCCCAGCATTTT
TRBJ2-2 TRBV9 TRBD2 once CASRELAGAGELFF TGTGCCAGCAGGGAACTAGCGGGGGCCGGGGAGCTGTTTTTT
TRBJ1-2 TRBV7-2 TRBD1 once CASSSATGVHGYTF TGTGCCAGCAGCTCGGCCACAGGGGTTCATGGCTACACCTTC
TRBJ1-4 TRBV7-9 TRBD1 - CASSLGQGVATNEKLFF TGTGCCAGCAGCTTAGGACAGGGAGTTGCAACTAATGAAAAACTGTTTTTT
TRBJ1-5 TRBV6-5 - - CASSLTRNQPQHF TGTGCCAGCAGTCTAACGCGCAATCAGCCCCAGCATTTT
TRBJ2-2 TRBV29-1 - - CSVPRPGRAGGELFF TGCAGCGTTCCCAGACCCGGTCGGGCCGGCGGGGAGCTGTTTTTT
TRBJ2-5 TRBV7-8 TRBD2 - CASTPTGGGEETQYF TGTGCCAGCACCCCAACGGGCGGGGGGGAAGAGACCCAGTACTTC
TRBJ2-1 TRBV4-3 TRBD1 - CATSRRAGGADNEQFF TGCGCCACCAGCCGACGAGCAGGGGGCGCCGACAATGAGCAGTTCTTC
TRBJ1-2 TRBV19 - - CASSTEGTRIGYTF TGTGCCAGTAGTACGGAGGGGACTAGAATTGGCTACACCTTC
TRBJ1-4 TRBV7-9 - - CASTQDLFNEKLFF TGTGCCAGCACCCAGGACTTATTTAATGAAAAACTGTTTTTT
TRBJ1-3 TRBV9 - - CASSAPSRSSGNTIYF TGTGCCAGCAGCGCCCCATCCCGAAGCTCTGGAAACACCATATATTTT
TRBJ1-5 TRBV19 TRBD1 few CASQGQGAAGNQPQHF TGTGCCAGTCAAGGACAGGGGGCGGCGGGTAATCAGCCCCAGCATTTT
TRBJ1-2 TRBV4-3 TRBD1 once CASSQDPGTGSHYGYTF TGCGCCAGCAGCCAAGACCCCGGGACAGGGTCTCACTATGGCTACACCTTC
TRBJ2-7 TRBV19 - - CAPHEQYF TGTGCCCCCCACGAGCAGTACTTC
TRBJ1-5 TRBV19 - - CASSDYVKGEPQHF TGTGCCTCATCGGACTACGTTAAAGGGGAGCCCCAGCATTTT
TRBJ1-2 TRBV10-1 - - CASSESGAGGYTF TGCGCCAGCAGTGAGTCCGGGGCCGGCGGCTACACCTTC
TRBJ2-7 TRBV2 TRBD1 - CASQGANEQYF TGTGCCAGCCAGGGGGCGAATGAGCAGTACTTC
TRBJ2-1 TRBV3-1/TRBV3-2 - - CASSQDRATLQFF TGTGCCAGCAGCCAAGATCGGGCGACCCTGCAGTTCTTC
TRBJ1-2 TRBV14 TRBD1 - CASSQRQGGYGYTF TGTGCCAGCAGCCAACGACAGGGCGGCTATGGCTACACCTTC
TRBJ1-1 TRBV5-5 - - CASSSGGGSMNTEAFF TGTGCCAGCAGCTCCGGAGGGGGTTCCATGAACACTGAAGCTTTCTTT
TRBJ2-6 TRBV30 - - CAWSVQVVSSGANVLTF TGTGCCTGGAGTGTACAGGTGGTGAGCTCTGGGGCCAACGTCCTGACTTTC